These 8 T cell receptor beta chains originate from one sample sequenced in a study of blood T cell repertoires in COVID-19. The method was immunoSEQ multiplex PCR; TCRdb's version includes in-frame clones alone and lacks a portion of them. The table records approximately 190,000 clones, around four fifths of them present only once. The sequenced material came from peripheral blood. These receptors were collected from a man between 25 and 39 years old with active or convalescent COVID-19.

The chain carries TRBV5-1 and TRBJ2-1; no reliable D call. This CDR3 spans 11 amino acids. The germline CDR1 and CDR2 sequences are SGHRS and YFSETQ. Trimming took 1 base from V and 9 from J, leaving 5 bases between them. The CDR3 sequence: CASSLNREQFF. In DNA, the CDR3 is TGCGCCAGCAGCTTGAATCGTGAGCAGTTCTTC.

The V gene is TRBV6-2 or TRBV6-3, the J gene TRBJ2-7; TRBD1 matches 12 bases. Looked up from germline, CDR1 is MNHEY and CDR2 is SVGEGT. Losses at the gene ends were 6 bases for V and 4 bases for J; bases not matched to a gene: 10. The CDR3 extends over 16 amino acids. The CDR3: CASSPNWGQGAYEQYF. The CDR3 region has the DNA TGTGCCAGCAGCCCCAACTGGGGACAGGGGGCTTACGAGCAGTACTTC.

The rearrangement uses TRBV10-3 and TRBJ1-5; TRBD1 aligns across 8 bases. The CDR3 consists of 15 residues. With 3 bases clipped from V and 5 bases from J, the junction kept 6 bases outside the gene matches. From germline, CDR1 is ENHRY and CDR2 SYGVKD. Written as DNA, the CDR3 is TGTGCCATCAGTGATCATACAGGGGGAGATCAGCCCCAGCATTTT. It yields the protein CAISDHTGGDQPQHF.

The chain carries TRBV30 and TRBJ2-1, with 9 bases fitting TRBD1. The CDR3 length is 15 residues. CDR1 GTSNPN and CDR2 SVGIG come from the germline V gene (reference sequence). The junction had 5 bases not matched to a gene; V was cut back by 1 base and J by 4 bases. CDR3 residues: CAWSDRDRVYNEQFF. CDR3 DNA: TGTGCCTGGAGTGACCGGGACAGGGTATACAATGAGCAGTTCTTC.

This clone was seen once. CDR3 nucleotides: TGTGCCAGCGGAGGGTCGACAGGCACAGATACGCAGTATTTT. Residues: CASGGSTGTDTQYF. V usage is TRBV3-1 (or the pseudogene TRBV3-2) and J usage is TRBJ2-3; tentatively, D is TRBD2 (6 bases). This CDR3 comprises 14 residues. Per germline, CDR1 LGHDT and CDR2 YNNKEL (reference sequence). V dropped 8 bases and J dropped 1 base, with 13 bases sitting between them.

The chain couples TRBV19 to TRBJ1-6; tentative D call: TRBD1 (6 bases). Germline lookup yields CDR1 LNHDA and CDR2 SQIVND (reference sequence). This CDR3 region has 13 residues. V lost 7 bases and J lost 4, with 8 bases in between. The chain's CDR3 is CASTTGYNSPLHF. The CDR3 DNA sequence: TGTGCCAGTACTACAGGGTATAATTCACCCCTCCACTTT. Complete variable domain (other parts from reference TRBV19 and TRBJ1-6): DGGITQSPKYLFRKEGQNVTLSCEQNLNHDAMYWYRQDPGQGLRLIYYSQIVNDFQKGDIAEGYSVSREKKESFPLTVTSAQKNPTAFYLCASTTGYNSPLHFGNGTRLTVT.

CDR3 sequence: CASSFGQDSYEQYF. The CDR3 nucleotides read TGCGCCAGCAGCTTCGGACAAGACTCCTACGAGCAGTACTTC. The J gene is TRBJ2-7, the V gene TRBV5-1; TRBD1 is a possible D gene (5 bases). The V gene's germline CDR1 is SGHRS and CDR2 YFSETQ. This CDR3 is 14 amino acids long. Trimming took 2 bases from V and 0 from J, leaving 9 bases between them. The full variable domain, completed using reference TRBV5-1 and TRBJ2-7, is KAGVTQTPRYLIKTRGQQVTLSCSPISGHRSVSWYQQTPGQGLQFLFEYFSETQRNKGNFPGRFSGRQFSNSRSEMNVSTLELGDSALYLCASSFGQDSYEQYFGPGTRLTVT.

This clone was seen at least ten times. The rearrangement links TRBV27 to TRBJ2-5, with 7 bases identical to TRBD2. The CDR3 contains 15 residues. With V trimmed by 8 bases and J by 2 bases, 11 bases remained unmatched. Germline V CDR1 and CDR2: MNHEY, SMNVEV (reference sequence). The CDR3 DNA sequence: TGTGCCAGCTCCTCGGGGACGGGGGGACAAGAGACCCAGTACTTC. Translating gives CASSSGTGGQETQYF.